This is a list of T cell receptor beta chains from one sample in a study of T cells in Graves' hyperthyroidism and ophthalmopathy. Using its own MiXCR run on the multiplex PCR reads, TCRdb lists one record per CDR3 protein. The table shows under 250,000 distinct CDR3 sequences, with about 15% occurring only once. The material sequenced was blood. The receptors derive from a man aged 50-60 years with Graves' hyperthyroidism. The CDR3 runs from the conserved cysteine through the conserved F or W. The D gene is left open where the match is weak. Some rows have no size entry. The others give once, few or many, or a class for an expanded clone.

>TRBV28|NA|13|many|TRBJ1-2
CASSLISSPGYTF
TGTGCCAGCAGTTTAATCTCGAGTCCCGGCTACACCTTC
>TRBV7-2|TRBD1|13|NA|TRBJ1-2
CASSAGQGLDYTF
TGTGCCAGCAGCGCGGGACAGGGGCTTGACTACACCTTC
>TRBV2|NA|14|NA|TRBJ1-2
CASRPQGANYGYTF
TGTGCCAGCAGACCACAGGGTGCTAACTATGGCTACACCTTC
>TRBV5-1|NA|16|few|TRBJ1-2
CASSLARGTTNYGYTF
TGCGCCAGCAGCTTGGCGCGGGGTACCACTAACTATGGCTACACCTTC
>TRBV28|NA|14|many|TRBJ1-2
CASSFRRDRGGYTF
TGTGCCAGCAGTTTTCGCAGGGATCGTGGGGGCTACACCTTC
>TRBV20-1|TRBD2|17|many|TRBJ2-5
CSASRLAGVGLRETQYF
TGCAGTGCTAGTAGACTAGCGGGAGTCGGGTTGAGAGAGACCCAGTACTTC
>TRBV30|NA|15|many|TRBJ2-5
CAWTQGLARGRTQYF
TGTGCCTGGACACAAGGGCTAGCACGCGGAAGGACCCAGTACTTC
>TRBV12-3/TRBV12-4|NA|11|many|TRBJ1-5
CASSFGGPQHF
TGTGCCAGCAGTTTTGGTGGGCCCCAGCATTTT
>TRBV5-1|NA|15|many|TRBJ2-1
CASTPGRSSYNEQFF
TGCGCCAGCACACCGGGACGGAGCTCCTACAATGAGCAGTTCTTC
>TRBV5-1|TRBD2|16|NA|TRBJ2-1
CASSPRLAAQNNEQFF
TGCGCCAGCAGCCCCAGACTAGCAGCGCAGAACAATGAGCAGTTCTTC
>TRBV4-1|TRBD2|16|NA|TRBJ2-1
CASSQGPAGGHNEQFF
TGCGCCAGCAGCCAAGGTCCAGCGGGAGGTCACAATGAGCAGTTCTTC
>TRBV11-2|TRBD1|14|few|TRBJ2-2
CASSSNRGPGELFF
TGTGCCAGCAGCTCTAACAGGGGGCCCGGGGAGCTGTTTTTT
>TRBV7-3|TRBD1|13|many|TRBJ1-1
CASSLTGSTEAFF
TGTGCCAGCAGTTTGACAGGGTCCACTGAAGCTTTCTTT
>TRBV6-6|TRBD2|18|many|TRBJ2-3
CASSYSAQLAGNSDTQYF
TGTGCCAGCAGTTACTCAGCCCAACTAGCGGGAAATTCAGATACGCAGTATTTT
>TRBV7-9|NA|13|NA|TRBJ2-7
CASGELGGSEQYF
TGTGCCAGTGGCGAATTGGGAGGAAGCGAGCAGTACTTC
>TRBV14|NA|14|NA|TRBJ2-2
CASSQAVQIGELFF
TGTGCCAGCAGCCAAGCGGTACAGATCGGGGAGCTGTTTTTT
>TRBV29-1|TRBD2|14|few|TRBJ2-2
CSVEGGASGGELFF
TGCAGCGTTGAAGGAGGAGCTAGCGGCGGGGAGCTGTTTTTT
>TRBV28|NA|13|many|TRBJ2-2
CASKLSGAGELFF
TGTGCCAGCAAACTGTCAGGGGCCGGGGAGCTGTTTTTT
>TRBV20-1|NA|14|many|TRBJ2-7
CSARDFRGQNEQYF
TGCAGTGCTAGAGATTTCCGGGGGCAGAACGAGCAGTACTTC
>TRBV7-6|NA|14|many|TRBJ2-1
CASSLAGEGNEQFF
TGTGCCAGCAGCTTAGCGGGAGAGGGAAATGAGCAGTTCTTC
>TRBV27|NA|13|many|TRBJ1-2
CASRKQGDYGYTF
TGTGCCAGCAGGAAACAGGGCGACTATGGCTACACCTTC
>TRBV5-1|NA|14|many|TRBJ2-1
CASSRDGGYNEQFF
TGCGCCAGCAGCCGAGACGGGGGCTACAATGAGCAGTTCTTC
>TRBV5-1|TRBD1|16|few|TRBJ2-2
CASSLALRGYTGELFF
TGCGCCAGCAGCTTGGCCCTCAGGGGGTACACCGGGGAGCTGTTTTTT
>TRBV2|NA|12|many|TRBJ2-7
CASGPESYEQYF
TGTGCCAGCGGGCCAGAATCCTACGAGCAGTACTTC
>TRBV2|NA|12|many|TRBJ1-1
CASREGGTEAFF
TGTGCCAGCAGGGAAGGGGGCACTGAAGCTTTCTTT
>TRBV5-1|NA|14|many|TRBJ2-7
CASSLADNSYEQYF
TGCGCCAGCAGCTTGGCCGACAACTCCTACGAGCAGTACTTC
>TRBV7-3|NA|15|few|TRBJ2-3
CASSLNPGSADTQYF
TGTGCCAGCAGCTTAAACCCAGGGAGCGCAGATACGCAGTATTTT
>TRBV5-1|TRBD2|16|NA|TRBJ2-7
CASSSPVAGVGYEQYF
TGCGCCAGCAGCTCCCCAGTAGCGGGCGTGGGCTACGAGCAGTACTTC
>TRBV30|TRBD1|17|many|TRBJ2-6
CAWSRDRAYTGANVLTF
TGTGCCTGGAGTCGGGACAGGGCTTACACTGGGGCCAACGTCCTGACTTTC
>TRBV5-1|TRBD2|18|NA|TRBJ2-7
CASSLGLAGAQVLYEQYF
TGCGCCAGCAGCTTGGGCTTAGCGGGAGCTCAAGTGCTTTACGAGCAGTACTTC
>TRBV24-1|TRBD1|15|many|TRBJ2-5
CATSDRWDSKETQYF
TGTGCCACCAGTGATCGATGGGACAGTAAAGAGACCCAGTACTTC
>TRBV19|NA|12|NA|TRBJ2-2
CASSPRPGELFF
TGTGCCAGTAGTCCGAGACCCGGAGAGCTGTTTTTT
>TRBV2|NA|13|many|TRBJ1-2
CASSESTNYGYTF
TGTGCCAGCAGTGAATCCACCAACTATGGCTACACCTTC
>TRBV11-3|NA|17|many|TRBJ2-1
CASSPHHLKPSSNEQFF
TGTGCCAGCAGCCCACACCACCTTAAGCCGAGCTCCAATGAGCAGTTCTTC
>TRBV11-1|NA|11|NA|TRBJ1-1
CASSGGWGRFF
TGTGCCAGCAGCGGTGGCTGGGGCCGGTTCTTT
>TRBV7-2|TRBD2|14|few|TRBJ2-7
CASSFGRRTYEQYF
TGTGCCAGCAGCTTCGGGAGGCGAACCTACGAGCAGTACTTC
>TRBV20-1|NA|14|many|TRBJ2-7
CSGQGGRSSYEQYF
TGCAGTGGCCAGGGAGGCCGCAGCTCCTACGAGCAGTACTTC
>TRBV5-1|NA|16|NA|TRBJ1-3
CASSLTATISGNTIYF
TGCGCCAGCAGCTTGACGGCGACGATCTCTGGAAACACCATATATTTT
>TRBV6-1|TRBD1|15|many|TRBJ2-7
CARPQGGQGSYEQYF
TGTGCCAGACCCCAGGGGGGACAGGGGTCCTACGAGCAGTACTTC
>TRBV20-1|NA|15|many|TRBJ1-1
CSASPYRDRDTEAFF
TGCAGTGCTAGCCCCTACAGGGATCGGGACACTGAAGCTTTCTTT
>TRBV18|TRBD1|17|many|TRBJ1-4
CASSPNMAGTGSEKLFF
TGTGCCAGCTCACCAAATATGGCCGGGACAGGGAGTGAAAAACTGTTTTTT
>TRBV7-3|NA|14|many|TRBJ2-7
CASSLGESSYEQYF
TGTGCCAGCAGCTTAGGGGAGAGCTCCTACGAGCAGTACTTC
>TRBV6-2/TRBV6-3|NA|15|few|TRBJ1-5
CASSYGSGDVQPQHF
TGTGCCAGCAGTTACGGGTCAGGGGATGTTCAGCCCCAGCATTTT
>TRBV10-3|NA|13|NA|TRBJ2-1
CAISTRLDDEQFF
TGTGCCATCAGTACTAGACTAGACGATGAGCAGTTCTTC
>TRBV18|NA|13|many|TRBJ2-7
CASSPPVGYEQYF
TGTGCCAGCTCGCCGCCTGTGGGGTACGAGCAGTACTTC